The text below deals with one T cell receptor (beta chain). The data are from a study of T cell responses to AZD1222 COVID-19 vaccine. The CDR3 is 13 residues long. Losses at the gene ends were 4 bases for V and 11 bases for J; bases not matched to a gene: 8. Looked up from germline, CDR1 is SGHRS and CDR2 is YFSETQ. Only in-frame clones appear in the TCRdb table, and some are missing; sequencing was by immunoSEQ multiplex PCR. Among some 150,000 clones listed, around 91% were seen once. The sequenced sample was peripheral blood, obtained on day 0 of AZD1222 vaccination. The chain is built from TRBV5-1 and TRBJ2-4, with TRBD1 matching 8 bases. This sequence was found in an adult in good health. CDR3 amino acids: CASSGTEQGVQYF. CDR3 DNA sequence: TGCGCCAGCAGCGGCACGGAACAGGGGGTTCAGTACTTC.